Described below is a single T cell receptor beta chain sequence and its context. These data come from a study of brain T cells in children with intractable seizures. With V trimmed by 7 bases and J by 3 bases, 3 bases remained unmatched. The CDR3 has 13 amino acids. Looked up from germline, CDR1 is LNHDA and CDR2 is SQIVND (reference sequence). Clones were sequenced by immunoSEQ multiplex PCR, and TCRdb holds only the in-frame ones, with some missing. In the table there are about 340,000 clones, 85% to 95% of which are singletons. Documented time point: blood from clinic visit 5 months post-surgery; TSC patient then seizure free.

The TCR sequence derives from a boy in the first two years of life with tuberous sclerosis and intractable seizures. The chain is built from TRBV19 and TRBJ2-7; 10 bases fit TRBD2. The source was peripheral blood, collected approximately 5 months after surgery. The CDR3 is CASTRTSGYEQYF. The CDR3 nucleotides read TGTGCCAGTACCAGGACTAGCGGCTACGAGCAGTACTTC. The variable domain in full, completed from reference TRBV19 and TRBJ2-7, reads DGGITQSPKYLFRKEGQNVTLSCEQNLNHDAMYWYRQDPGQGLRLIYYSQIVNDFQKGDIAEGYSVSREKKESFPLTVTSAQKNPTAFYLCASTRTSGYEQYFGPGTRLTVT.